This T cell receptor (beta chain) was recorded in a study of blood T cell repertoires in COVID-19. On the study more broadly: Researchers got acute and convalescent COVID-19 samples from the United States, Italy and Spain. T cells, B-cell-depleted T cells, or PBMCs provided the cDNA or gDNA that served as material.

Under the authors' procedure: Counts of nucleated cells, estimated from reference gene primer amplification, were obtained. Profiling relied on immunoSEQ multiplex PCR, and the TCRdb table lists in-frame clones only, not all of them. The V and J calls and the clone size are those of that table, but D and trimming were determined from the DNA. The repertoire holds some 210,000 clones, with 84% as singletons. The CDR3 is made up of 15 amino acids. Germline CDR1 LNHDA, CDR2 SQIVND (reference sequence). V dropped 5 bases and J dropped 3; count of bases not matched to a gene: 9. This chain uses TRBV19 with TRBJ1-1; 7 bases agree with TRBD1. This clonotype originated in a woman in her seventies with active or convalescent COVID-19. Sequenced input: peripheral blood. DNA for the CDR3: TGTGCCAGTAGTCCCTCGACAGGGCTCCACACTGAAGCTTTCTTT. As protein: CASSPSTGLHTEAFF.